The 19 T cell receptor beta chains below all came from one sample that was sequenced in a study of shared clonotypes between healthy human individuals. TCRdb's copy holds only in-frame clones and misses some; the assay was immunoSEQ multiplex PCR. Here the sample spans fewer than 1.6 million clones, about 98.5% being singletons. The specimen was naive CD4+ T cells sorted from blood. Subset indicated: CD45RA+ positively selected. The receptors originated from a man younger than 45 in good health.

V and J are TRBV2 and TRBJ2-5; 8 nucleotides line up with TRBD2. Germline V gene sequence: CDR1 SNHLY, CDR2 FYNNEI. The CDR3 runs 14 residues. Germline trimming cut 3 bases from V and 4 bases from J; bases unmatched to any gene: 4. CDR3 in amino acids: CASSERLAGETQYF. DNA of the CDR3: TGTGCCAGCAGTGAGCGTCTAGCGGGAGAGACCCAGTACTTC.

This chain links TRBV4-2 with TRBJ2-5; D might be TRBD2 (6 bases). This CDR3 has 12 residues. Germline-derived CDR1 and CDR2 are LGHNA and YNFKEQ. V shed 8 bases and J shed 0 bases, with 7 bases lying between them. CDR3 nucleotide sequence: TGTGCCAGCGGGAGGAACCAAGAGACCCAGTACTTC. Translated, it gives CASGRNQETQYF.

The chain couples TRBV4-1 to TRBJ1-3, with 9 positions matching TRBD1. V dropped 0 bases and J dropped 0; count of bases not matched to a gene: 6. Germline loops: CDR1 MGHRA, CDR2 YSYEKL. There are 18 residues in the CDR3. The CDR3 sequence is CASSQERDRADSGNTIYF. In DNA, the CDR3 is TGCGCCAGCAGCCAAGAGAGGGACAGGGCCGACTCTGGAAACACCATATATTTT.

The chain links TRBV18 to TRBJ2-2; D is undetermined. The germline gives CDR1 KGHSH, CDR2 LQKENI. V lost 3 bases and J 4 bases, leaving 9 bases between the germline ends. The CDR3 has 14 amino acids. CDR3 in amino acids: CASSPKTTTGELFF. The CDR3 region has the DNA TGTGCCAGCTCACCGAAGACAACCACCGGGGAGCTGTTTTTT.

The rearrangement joins TRBV7-9 to TRBJ2-3, with 14 bases matching TRBD2. V lost 4 bases and J lost 6; bases outside the gene matches: 6. Germline values: CDR1 SEHNR, CDR2 FQNEAQ (reference sequence). The CDR3 loop spans 16 amino acids. The CDR3 DNA sequence: TGTGCCAGCAGCTACGGGACTAGCGGGAGACTTGATACGCAGTATTTT. This codes for CASSYGTSGRLDTQYF.

This chain links TRBV2 with TRBJ2-3; D is uncertain. The length of the CDR3 is 11 residues. V lost 4 bases to trimming and J lost 6 bases, with 5 bases between them. CDR1 is SNHLY and CDR2 is FYNNEI in the germline V gene. CDR3: CASSVRDTQYF. CDR3 nucleotides: TGTGCCAGCAGTGTGAGGGATACGCAGTATTTT.

The chain has TRBV19 and TRBJ1-2; D might be TRBD1 (6 bases). Germline CDR1 LNHDA, CDR2 SQIVND (reference sequence). This CDR3 region has 15 residues. The V gene lost 8 bases and the J gene lost 5 bases, with 21 bases spanning the gap. CDR3 sequence reads: CASSEALTGKYGYTF. The CDR3 coding sequence is TGTGCCAGTTCCGAGGCCCTAACAGGGAAATATGGCTACACCTTC.

The V gene is TRBV9, the J gene TRBJ2-7; 8 nucleotides match TRBD2. V lost 1 base, J lost 5 bases, and 17 bases stayed unmatched. The CDR3 spans 18 residues. Germline V gene lookup returns CDR1 SGDLS and CDR2 YYNGEE. The CDR3 spells CASSVLAGGDIRTDEQYF. CDR3 DNA sequence: TGTGCCAGCAGCGTACTAGCGGGTGGTGATATACGTACCGACGAGCAGTACTTC.

This chain uses TRBV7-9 with TRBJ2-7; TRBD1 is a possible D gene (6 bases). Germline V gives CDR1 SEHNR, CDR2 FQNEAQ (reference sequence). V lost 4 bases and J lost 4, with 11 bases in between. The CDR3 contains 13 residues. The CDR3 region is CASSSGDWYEQYF. Here the CDR3 DNA reads TGTGCCAGCAGCTCAGGGGATTGGTACGAGCAGTACTTC.

The genes are TRBV28 and TRBJ2-1; D gene uncertain. The CDR3 has 12 amino acids. Per germline, CDR1 MDHEN and CDR2 SYDVKM. Trimming took 7 bases from V and 5 from J, leaving 9 bases between them. CDR3 sequence reads: CASTSGNNEQFF. Written as DNA, the CDR3 is TGTGCCAGCACGTCCGGAAACAATGAGCAGTTCTTC.

In this sample, this clone turned up once. The chain carries TRBV5-1 and TRBJ2-7; 10 nucleotides align to TRBD1. Trimming took 4 bases from V and 6 from J; bases not matched to a gene: 10. The CDR3 sequence is 15 residues long. In germline, CDR1 is SGHRS, CDR2 YFSETQ. This chain's CDR3 is CASSRLDRGRTEQYF. DNA of the CDR3: TGCGCCAGCAGCCGGCTCGACAGGGGGCGCACCGAGCAGTACTTC.

The chain links TRBV18 to TRBJ1-2; 8 positions match TRBD1. Per germline, CDR1 KGHSH and CDR2 LQKENI. CDR3 length: 16 amino acids. The junction had 8 bases not matched to a gene; V was cut back by 3 bases and J by 2 bases. The CDR3 DNA is TGTGCCAGCTCACCGCAGACAGGGGCGCTGAACTATGGCTACACCTTC. This sequence encodes CASSPQTGALNYGYTF.

In the case of this clone: The sample carries other DNA sequences with the same CDR3. The genes are TRBV7-9 and TRBJ2-2, with no clear D. V was cut by 5 bases and J by 5 bases, with 9 bases left in between. Germline loops: CDR1 SEHNR, CDR2 FQNEAQ (reference sequence). The length of the CDR3 is 13 residues. CDR3 in DNA: TGTGCCAGCAGCCTTCTTGGGACCGGGGAGCTGTTTTTT. This sequence encodes CASSLLGTGELFF.

This chain connects TRBV2 to TRBJ2-7; D possibly corresponds to TRBD1 (6 bases). The CDR3 is made up of 14 amino acids. Trimming took off 5 bases at V and 5 bases at J, with 16 bases between the two ends. Germline V CDR1 and CDR2: SNHLY, FYNNEI. This CDR3 is CASSKEQGSNEQYF. CDR3 nucleotides: TGTGCCAGCAGTAAGGAACAGGGCTCGAACGAGCAGTACTTC.

V usage is TRBV29-1 and J usage is TRBJ1-2; 8 bases fit TRBD1. The ends lost 5 bases at V and 4 bases at J; junction bases unmatched: 6. The CDR3 consists of 13 residues. The germline V gene has CDR1 SQVTM and CDR2 ANQGSEA. CDR3 residues: CSVSDRGGYGYTF. The CDR3 region has the DNA TGCAGCGTTAGCGACAGGGGTGGCTATGGCTACACCTTC.

DNA for the CDR3: TGTGCCAGCAGCCGAAACAGGGGAGATCAGCCCCAGCATTTT. This translates into CASSRNRGDQPQHF. This chain connects TRBV28 to TRBJ1-5, with 7 bases that match TRBD1. The germline gives CDR1 MDHEN, CDR2 SYDVKM. Unmatched junction bases numbered 7, after V lost 6 bases and J lost 5 bases. The CDR3 has 14 residues.

This sequence joins TRBV5-1 and TRBJ1-1; tentative D call: TRBD1 (5 bases). This CDR3 is 16 amino acids long. Germline V lookup: CDR1 SGHRS, CDR2 YFSETQ. Trimming took off 4 bases at V and 4 bases at J, with 20 bases between the two ends. Here the CDR3 reads CASSHLGTFKGTEAFF. The DNA of the CDR3 is TGCGCCAGCAGCCACTTGGGGACCTTTAAGGGCACTGAAGCTTTCTTT.

The count of this clone is one. The chain uses TRBV11-2 and TRBJ2-1, with 8 bases lining up with TRBD1. The CDR3 is 18 residues long. Trimming cost V 5 bases and J 2 bases; bases outside gene matches: 14. Germline lookup yields CDR1 SGHAT and CDR2 FQNNGV. CDR3 nucleotides: TGTGCCAGCAGCCCCGAAGACAGGGGCCTTCCCACCTACAATGAGCAGTTCTTC. Amino acid sequence: CASSPEDRGLPTYNEQFF.

The chain is built from TRBV9 and TRBJ2-1; 8 nucleotides line up with TRBD1. Trimming removed 2 bases from V and 1 base from J; junction bases left unmatched: 5. This CDR3 contains 16 residues. The germline V gene encodes CDR1 SGDLS and CDR2 YYNGEE. The CDR3 here is CASSVFDRGSYNEQFF. Here the CDR3 DNA reads TGTGCCAGCAGCGTCTTCGACAGGGGTTCCTACAATGAGCAGTTCTTC.